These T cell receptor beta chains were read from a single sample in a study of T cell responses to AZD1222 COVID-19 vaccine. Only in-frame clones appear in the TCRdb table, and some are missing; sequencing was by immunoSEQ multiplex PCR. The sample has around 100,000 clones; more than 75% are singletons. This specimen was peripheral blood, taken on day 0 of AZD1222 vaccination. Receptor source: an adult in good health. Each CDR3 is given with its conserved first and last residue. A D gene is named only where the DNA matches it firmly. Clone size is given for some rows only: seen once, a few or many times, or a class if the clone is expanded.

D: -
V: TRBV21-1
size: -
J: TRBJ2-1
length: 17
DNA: TGTGCCAGCAGCAATGAAACTAGCGGGGGAGAGTACAATGAGCAGTTCTTC
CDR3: CASSNETSGGEYNEQFF

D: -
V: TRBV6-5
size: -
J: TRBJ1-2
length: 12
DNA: TGTGCCAGCACGAGCAGGGCGAGTGGCTACACCTTC
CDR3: CASTSRASGYTF

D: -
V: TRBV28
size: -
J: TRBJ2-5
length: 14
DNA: TGTGCCAGCACGTCCGCAGGGGTCCAAGAGACCCAGTACTTC
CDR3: CASTSAGVQETQYF

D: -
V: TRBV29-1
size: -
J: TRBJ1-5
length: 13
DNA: TGCAGCGTTCGTGACAATTACAATCAGCCCCAGCATTTT
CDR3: CSVRDNYNQPQHF

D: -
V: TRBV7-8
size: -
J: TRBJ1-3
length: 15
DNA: TGTGCCAGCAGCTTAGAACAGTTCTCTGGAAACACCATATATTTT
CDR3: CASSLEQFSGNTIYF

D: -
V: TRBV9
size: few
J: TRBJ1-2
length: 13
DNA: TGTGCCAGCAGCGTAGCCGGTAAAAGCGGCTACACCTTC
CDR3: CASSVAGKSGYTF

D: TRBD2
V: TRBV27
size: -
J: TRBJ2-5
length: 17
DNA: TGTGCCAGCAGTCGGACTAGCGGGGGGGATTGGCAAGAGACCCAGTACTTC
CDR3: CASSRTSGGDWQETQYF

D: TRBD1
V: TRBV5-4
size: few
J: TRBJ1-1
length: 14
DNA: TGTGCCAGCAGCTTGAAGACAGGGAAGACTGAAGCTTTCTTT
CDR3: CASSLKTGKTEAFF

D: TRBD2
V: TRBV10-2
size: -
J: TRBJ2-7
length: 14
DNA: TGCGCCAGCGGAGCCCTAGCGGGGGAGGGCGAGCAGTACTTC
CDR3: CASGALAGEGEQYF

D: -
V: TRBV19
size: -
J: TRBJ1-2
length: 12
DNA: TGTGCCAGTAGTACAAATGGAGATGGCTACACCTTC
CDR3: CASSTNGDGYTF

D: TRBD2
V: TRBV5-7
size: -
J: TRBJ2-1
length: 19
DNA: TGTGCCAGCAGCTTGGTGACAACGACTAGCGGGAGGAAAAACAATGAGCAGTTCTTC
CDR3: CASSLVTTTSGRKNNEQFF

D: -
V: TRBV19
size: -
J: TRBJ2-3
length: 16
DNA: TGTGCCAGTAGTATCGGGGGCAGTCCGGCATCAGATACGCAGTATTTT
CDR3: CASSIGGSPASDTQYF

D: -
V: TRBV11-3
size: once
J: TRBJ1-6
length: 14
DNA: TGTGCCAGCGGGGTGAGCTCCTATAATTCACCCCTCCACTTT
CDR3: CASGVSSYNSPLHF

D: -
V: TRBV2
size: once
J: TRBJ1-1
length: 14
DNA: TGTGCCAGCAGTGACAGGATTGGGGTGGTAGGAGCTTTCTTT
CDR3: CASSDRIGVVGAFF

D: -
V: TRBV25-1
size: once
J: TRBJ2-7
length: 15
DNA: TGTGCCAGCAGTGAATTCCCCTCCCCAGGGGAGGAGCAGTACTTC
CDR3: CASSEFPSPGEEQYF

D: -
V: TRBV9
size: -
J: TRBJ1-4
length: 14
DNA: TGTGCCAGCAGCGTCGCGACGGGTGGCGAAAAACTGTTTTTT
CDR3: CASSVATGGEKLFF

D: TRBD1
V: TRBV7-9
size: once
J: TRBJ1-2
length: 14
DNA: TGTGCCAGCAGCGAAGGGACAGGAAACTATGGCTACACCTTC
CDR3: CASSEGTGNYGYTF

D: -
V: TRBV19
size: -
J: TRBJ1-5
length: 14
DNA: TGTGCCAGTACTATCGGGACAACTCCCCAGCCCCAGCATTTT
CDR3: CASTIGTTPQPQHF

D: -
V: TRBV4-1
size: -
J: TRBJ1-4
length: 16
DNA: TGCGCCAGCAGCCAAGATACGTCTCGGGGAGTGGGGAAACTGTTTTTT
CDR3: CASSQDTSRGVGKLFF

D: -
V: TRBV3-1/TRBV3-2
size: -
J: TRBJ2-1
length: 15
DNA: TGTGCCAGCAGCCGTCTTGGCGGCCCCTACAATGAGCAGTTCTTC
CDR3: CASSRLGGPYNEQFF

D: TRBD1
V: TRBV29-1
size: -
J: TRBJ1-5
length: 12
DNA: TGCAGCGTTTACGGGACAGACGGCTCCCAGCATTTT
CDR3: CSVYGTDGSQHF

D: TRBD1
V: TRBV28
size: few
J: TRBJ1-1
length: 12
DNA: TGTGCCAGCAGCAGGGGGGGCACTGAAGCTTTCTTT
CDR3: CASSRGGTEAFF

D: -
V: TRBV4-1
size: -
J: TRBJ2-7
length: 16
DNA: TGCGCCAGCAGCCAAGATCGGGCAGGGGATGCCTACGAGCAGTACTTC
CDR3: CASSQDRAGDAYEQYF

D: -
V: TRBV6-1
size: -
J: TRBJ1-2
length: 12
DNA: TGTGCCAGCAGTGAAGCGCGTTTGGGCTACACCTTC
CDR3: CASSEARLGYTF

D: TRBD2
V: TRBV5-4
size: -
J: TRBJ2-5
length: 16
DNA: TGTGCCAGCAGCCCGAGGCCAGCGGGAGCGCAAGAGACCCAGTACTTC
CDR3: CASSPRPAGAQETQYF

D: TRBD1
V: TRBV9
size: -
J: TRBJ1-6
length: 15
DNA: TGTGCCAGCAGCGCCCTCGGGACAGTACATTCACCCCTCCACTTT
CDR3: CASSALGTVHSPLHF

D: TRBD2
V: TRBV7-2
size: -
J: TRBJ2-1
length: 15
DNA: TGTGCCAGCAGCTTAGCAGCGGGGCCTTACAATGAGCAGTTCTTC
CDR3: CASSLAAGPYNEQFF

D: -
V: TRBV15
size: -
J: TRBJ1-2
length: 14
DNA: TGTGCCACCAGCAGAGACAAGGGACGGTATGGCTACACCTTC
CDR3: CATSRDKGRYGYTF

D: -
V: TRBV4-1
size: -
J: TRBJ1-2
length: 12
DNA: TGCGCCAGCAGACTATCTTCGGGGGGCTACACCTTC
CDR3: CASRLSSGGYTF

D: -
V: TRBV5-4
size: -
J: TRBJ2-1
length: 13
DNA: TGTGCCAGCAGCTTGACCGGCTACAATGAGCAGTTCTTC
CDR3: CASSLTGYNEQFF

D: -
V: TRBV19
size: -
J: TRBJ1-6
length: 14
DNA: TGTGCCAGTGCGAAGGGCTCCTATAATTCACCCCTCCACTTT
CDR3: CASAKGSYNSPLHF

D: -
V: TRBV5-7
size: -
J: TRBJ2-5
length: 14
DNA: TGTGCCAGCGAGACAGGGAGGGGGCAAGAGACCCAGTACTTC
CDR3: CASETGRGQETQYF

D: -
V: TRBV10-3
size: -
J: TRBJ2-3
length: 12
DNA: TGTGCCATCAGTGGACTAGCAGATACGCAGTATTTT
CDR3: CAISGLADTQYF